A single sample gave rise to the 18 T cell receptor beta chains below, sequenced in a study of lymphopenia after photon versus proton radiotherapy. Some clones are missing from TCRdb's copy, which holds only in-frame ones; the method was immunoSEQ multiplex PCR. This sample has 30,000 to 40,000 clones, with about 93% found just once. The sequencing here drew on peripheral blood, taken from a patient treated with photon-based radiotherapy. The receptors derive from a man in his sixties with cholangiocarcinoma.

This clone was seen only once. The CDR3 bases are TGTGCCAGCAGAGCAGGGGGCCCAGACGGCACTGAAGCTTTCTTT. Its protein product is CASRAGGPDGTEAFF. This rearrangement joins TRBV2 to TRBJ1-1, with TRBD1 matching over 8 bases. There are 15 residues in the CDR3. V shed 6 bases and J 4 bases; nucleotides not matched to a gene: 10. Germline V CDR1 and CDR2: SNHLY, FYNNEI. The whole variable domain, filled in from reference TRBV2 and TRBJ1-1, reads EPEVTQTPSHQVTQMGQEVILRCVPISNHLYFYWYRQILGQKVEFLVSFYNNEISEKSEIFDDQFSVERPDGSNFTLKIRSTKLEDSAMYFCASRAGGPDGTEAFFGQGTRLTVV.

The gene calls are TRBV7-9 and TRBJ2-3; 7 bases align to TRBD2. V dropped 3 bases and J dropped 0; count of bases not matched to a gene: 3. Germline values: CDR1 SEHNR, CDR2 FQNEAQ (reference sequence). The CDR3 extends over 15 amino acids. CDR3 region: CASSLGGWSTDTQYF. The CDR3 bases are TGTGCCAGCAGCTTGGGGGGGTGGAGCACAGATACGCAGTATTTT.

The CDR3 nucleotides read TGTGCCAGCAGCGTGAGACAGGGGAATAGCGGGGAGCTGTTTTTT. This gives the protein CASSVRQGNSGELFF. This sequence joins TRBV9 and TRBJ2-2; TRBD1 matches at 8 bases. Germline CDR1 and CDR2: SGDLS and YYNGEE. V shed 2 bases, J shed 7 bases, and the junction held 7 bases outside the gene matches. This CDR3 has 15 amino acids.

The genes are TRBV29-1 and TRBJ2-3; no clear D gene. There are 12 residues in the CDR3. The ends were cut back, 3 bases at V and 3 bases at J, with 7 bases in the middle. Germline assignment: CDR1 SQVTM and CDR2 ANQGSEA. DNA of the CDR3: TGCAGCGTTGATAAGGGAACAGATACGCAGTATTTT. Amino acids: CSVDKGTDTQYF.

This chain connects TRBV19 to TRBJ2-7, with D perhaps matching TRBD1 or TRBD2 (6 bases each). Germline values: CDR1 LNHDA, CDR2 SQIVND (reference sequence). Trimming took 1 base from V and 3 from J, leaving 13 bases between them. CDR3 size: 15 residues. CDR3 sequence: CASSIAWGADYEQYF. The CDR3 bases are TGTGCCAGTAGTATAGCCTGGGGGGCGGACTACGAGCAGTACTTC.

The chain has TRBV19 and TRBJ2-7; 8 bases agree with TRBD1. With 5 bases clipped from V and 0 bases from J, the junction kept 3 bases outside the gene matches. The CDR3 extends over 14 amino acids. Germline CDR1 is LNHDA and CDR2 is SQIVND (reference sequence). The CDR3 coding sequence is TGTGCCAGTAGTGACAGGGGATTCTCCTACGAGCAGTACTTC. It yields the protein CASSDRGFSYEQYF.

The rearrangement uses TRBV14 and TRBJ2-7; a possible D gene is TRBD1 (6 bases). Germline lookup yields CDR1 SGHDN and CDR2 FVKESK. This CDR3 is built from 15 residues. V lost 4 bases and J lost 3, with 16 bases in between. The CDR3 sequence is CASSPVGTGHYEQYF. The CDR3 nucleotides are TGTGCCAGCAGCCCGGTCGGGACGGGACACTACGAGCAGTACTTC.

The chain combines TRBV27 with TRBJ2-2; 11 bases agree with TRBD1. V dropped 6 bases and J dropped 4; count of bases not matched to a gene: 10. The CDR3 totals 17 residues. Germline values: CDR1 MNHEY, CDR2 SMNVEV (reference sequence). CDR3 nucleotides: TGTGCCAGCAGGGATCCAGGACAGGGGGCGGTCACCGGGGAGCTGTTTTTT. It specifies CASRDPGQGAVTGELFF.

This chain connects TRBV5-5 to TRBJ1-2, with D possibly TRBD1 on 6 matching bases. V was shortened by 4 bases and J by 2 bases, with 18 bases between the two germline ends. CDR1 and CDR2 (germline): SGHKS, YYEKEE (reference sequence). The CDR3 extends over 16 amino acids. This chain's CDR3 is CASSPYRAIVNYGYTF. The CDR3 DNA follows: TGTGCCAGCAGCCCTTACAGGGCTATAGTAAACTATGGCTACACCTTC. Together with reference TRBV5-5 and TRBJ1-2, the CDR3 gives the full variable domain: DAGVTQSPTHLIKTRGQQVTLRCSPISGHKSVSWYQQVLGQGPQFIFQYYEKEERGRGNFPDRFSARQFPNYSSELNVNALLLGDSALYLCASSPYRAIVNYGYTFGSGTRLTVV.

This clone appeared a single time. The chain carries TRBV27 and TRBJ2-2; 12 bases are shared with TRBD2. The CDR3 length is 19 residues. V shed 0 bases, J shed 0 bases, and the junction held 5 bases outside the gene matches. The V gene's germline CDR1 is MNHEY and CDR2 SMNVEV (reference sequence). CDR3 DNA: TGTGCCAGCAGTTTATCCCGACTAGCGGGAGTCCCGAACACCGGGGAGCTGTTTTTT. It specifies CASSLSRLAGVPNTGELFF.

The V and J genes are TRBV29-1 and TRBJ2-5, with TRBD1 matching over 9 bases. Per germline, CDR1 SQVTM and CDR2 ANQGSEA. The CDR3 extends over 20 amino acids. With 0 bases clipped from V and 1 base from J, the junction kept 18 bases outside the gene matches. CDR3 in DNA: TGCAGCGTTGAAGACAGAACGGGACAGGGAGAGGATGGATCCCAAGAGACCCAGTACTTC. Its protein is CSVEDRTGQGEDGSQETQYF.

The J gene is TRBJ2-1, the V gene TRBV7-2; D tentatively reads TRBD1 or TRBD2 (5 bases each). Germline values: CDR1 SGHTA, CDR2 FQGNSA. Deletions cut 1 base from V and 8 bases from J, with 27 bases between. This CDR3 is built from 19 residues. This CDR3 reads CASSLVGPPGRSGLDEQFF. In DNA form, the CDR3 reads TGTGCCAGCAGCTTAGTAGGCCCTCCGGGACGGTCAGGTTTGGATGAGCAGTTCTTC. Combining the CDR3 with reference TRBV7-2 and TRBJ2-1 gives the whole variable domain GAGVSQSPSNKVTEKGKDVELRCDPISGHTALYWYRQSLGQGLEFLIYFQGNSAPDKSGLPSDRFSAERTGGSVSTLTIQRTQQEDSAVYLCASSLVGPPGRSGLDEQFFGPGTRLTVL.

V and J are TRBV7-2 and TRBJ1-1; D ambiguous. The length of the CDR3 is 13 residues. CDR1 is SGHTA, CDR2 FQGNSA, per germline. V lost 1 base and J lost 4, with 7 bases in between. The CDR3 protein is CASSLERVTEAFF. The CDR3 nucleotides read TGTGCCAGCAGCTTAGAAAGGGTCACTGAAGCTTTCTTT.

The chain uses TRBV2 and TRBJ2-2; tentatively, D is TRBD1 or TRBD2 (6 bases each). The CDR3 totals 15 residues. Germline V CDR1 and CDR2: SNHLY, FYNNEI. Trimming took off 7 bases at V and 5 bases at J, with 17 bases between the two ends. In DNA form, the CDR3 reads TGTGCCAGCATTCGGGGGCGTTCGTTTACCGGGGAGCTGTTTTTT. Translation gives CASIRGRSFTGELFF.

This clone has only a few counts. The CDR3 region has the DNA TGTGCCAGCAGTTACTCTGCCGGGACAGGGGCCGAGCAGTACTTC. Its protein is CASSYSAGTGAEQYF. The V and J genes are TRBV6-6 and TRBJ2-7, with 10 bases identical to TRBD1. V was pared by 0 bases and J by 6 bases, with 5 bases of the junction left unmatched. This CDR3 spans 15 amino acids. The germline V gene has CDR1 MNHNY and CDR2 SVGAGI (reference sequence).

The V call is TRBV5-1, the J call TRBJ1-1; TRBD1 matches 10 bases. The CDR3 consists of 13 residues. Germline values: CDR1 SGHRS, CDR2 YFSETQ. J gave up 5 bases and V 7 bases, and 5 bases lay outside the gene matches. The CDR3 is CASAGTGVTEAFF. DNA for the CDR3: TGCGCCAGCGCCGGGACAGGGGTGACTGAAGCTTTCTTT. The full variable domain, with the rest looked up from reference TRBV5-1 and TRBJ1-1, is KAGVTQTPRYLIKTRGQQVTLSCSPISGHRSVSWYQQTPGQGLQFLFEYFSETQRNKGNFPGRFSGRQFSNSRSEMNVSTLELGDSALYLCASAGTGVTEAFFGQGTRLTVV.

This chain links TRBV2 with TRBJ1-2; 12 positions match TRBD1. V gave up 5 bases and J gave up 3 bases; unmatched junction bases: 4. The germline V gene encodes CDR1 SNHLY and CDR2 FYNNEI. The CDR3 covers 15 residues. CDR3 sequence: CASSLGQGADYGYTF. CDR3 DNA sequence: TGTGCCAGCAGTTTGGGACAGGGGGCGGACTATGGCTACACCTTC.

This clone appeared once. V gene TRBV10-2 combines with J gene TRBJ2-5, with D possibly matching TRBD1 (6 bases). The CDR3 has 15 residues. V shed 6 bases and J shed 1 base, with 15 bases lying between them. Germline V gene sequence: CDR1 WSHSY, CDR2 SAAADI. The CDR3 sequence is CASRDPGQPQETQYF. CDR3 nucleotides: TGCGCCAGCAGAGACCCGGGACAACCCCAAGAGACCCAGTACTTC.